The following is a T cell receptor (beta chain) sequence with its context. The sorting of each CD8+ T cell subset was done in triplicate, at about 300,000 cells each. This sample stems from a study of CXCR3-negative and CXCR3-positive naive CD8 T cells. Germline loops: CDR1 SQVTM, CDR2 ANQGSEA. CDR3 length equals 11 residues. Researchers prepared the TRB cDNA libraries using 5' RACE with UMI labels. TCRdb reworked the 5' RACE reads into one entry per CDR3 protein, no DNA. The sample table sets out approximately 52,000 distinct CDR3 sequences. This clonotype was obtained from a human donor in good health. Some clones in this sample may be carry-over from other donors' samples. The J gene is TRBJ1-1, the V gene TRBV29-1; TCRdb indicates TRBD1, and absent DNA this call remains unverified. Input material: memory CD8+ T cells from blood. Here the CDR3 reads CSATEGTEAFF.